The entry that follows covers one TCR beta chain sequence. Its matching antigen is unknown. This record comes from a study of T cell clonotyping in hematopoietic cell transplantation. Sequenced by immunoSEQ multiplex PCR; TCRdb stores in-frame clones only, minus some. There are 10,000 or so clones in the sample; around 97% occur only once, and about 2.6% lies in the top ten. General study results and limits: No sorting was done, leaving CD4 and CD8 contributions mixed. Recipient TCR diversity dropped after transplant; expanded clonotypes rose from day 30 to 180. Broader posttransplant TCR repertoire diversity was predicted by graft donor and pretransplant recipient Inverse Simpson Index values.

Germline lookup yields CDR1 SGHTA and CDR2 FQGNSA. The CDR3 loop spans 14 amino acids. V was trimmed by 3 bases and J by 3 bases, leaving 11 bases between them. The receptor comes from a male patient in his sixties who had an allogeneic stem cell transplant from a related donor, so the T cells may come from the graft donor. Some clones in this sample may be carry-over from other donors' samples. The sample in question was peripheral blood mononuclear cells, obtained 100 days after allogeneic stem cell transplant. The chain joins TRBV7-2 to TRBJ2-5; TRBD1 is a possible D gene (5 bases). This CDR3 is CASSLLGQKETQYF. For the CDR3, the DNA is TGTGCCAGCAGCTTGTTGGGGCAGAAAGAGACCCAGTACTTC.